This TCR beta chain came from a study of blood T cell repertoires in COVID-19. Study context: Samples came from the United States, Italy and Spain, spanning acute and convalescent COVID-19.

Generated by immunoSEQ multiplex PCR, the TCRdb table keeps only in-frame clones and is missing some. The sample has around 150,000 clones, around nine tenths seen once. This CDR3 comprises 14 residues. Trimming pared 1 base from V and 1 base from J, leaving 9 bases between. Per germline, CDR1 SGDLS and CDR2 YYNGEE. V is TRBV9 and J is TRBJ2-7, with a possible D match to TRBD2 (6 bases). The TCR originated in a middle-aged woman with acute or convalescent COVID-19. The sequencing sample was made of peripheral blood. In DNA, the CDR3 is TGTGCCAGCAGCGTAATAAGCGGGTCCTACGAGCAGTACTTC. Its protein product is CASSVISGSYEQYF. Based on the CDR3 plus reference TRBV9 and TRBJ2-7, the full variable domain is DSGVTQTPKHLITATGQRVTLRCSPRSGDLSVYWYQQSLDQGLQFLIQYYNGEERAKGNILERFSAQQFPDLHSELNLSSLELGDSALYFCASSVISGSYEQYFGPGTRLTVT.